This entry lists 12 T cell receptor beta chains sequenced from one sample in a study of OX40 agonist ivuxolimab in advanced cancers. Library preparation used the immunoSEQ multiplex PCR assay. TCRdb carries this immuneACCESS record with in-frame sequences only. Its versions omit some clonotypes, under half of them owing to an unresolved V gene in the studies checked, with the rest unexplained. Across this sample there are 75,000 to 90,000 clones, with approximately 85% seen only once. Clones ranked in the top ten supply around 2.3% of the sample. Sequencing was performed on CD4+ or CD8+ T cells sorted from blood, taken in a trial of the OX40 agonist ivuxolimab. The receptors derive from an adult with an advanced solid tumor such as melanoma, head and neck, liver or kidney cancer.

V gene TRBV29-1 combines with J gene TRBJ2-2; 7 bases map to TRBD1. The germline V gene has CDR1 SQVTM and CDR2 ANQGSEA. V lost 7 bases and J lost 7; bases outside the gene matches: 6. The CDR3 runs 12 residues. The CDR3, as DNA: TGCAGCGGTGGACAGGTCTTCGGGGAGCTGTTTTTT. The encoded protein is CSGGQVFGELFF.

This chain links TRBV7-9 with TRBJ1-4; weak D call: TRBD1 (5 bases). Trimming removed 1 base at V and 4 bases at J, with 10 bases between. The CDR3 has 15 residues. Germline CDR1 is SEHNR and CDR2 is FQNEAQ (reference sequence). This CDR3 is CASSLDPGDNEKLFF. CDR3 bases: TGTGCCAGCAGCTTAGACCCGGGGGATAATGAAAAACTGTTTTTT.

This chain joins TRBV2 and TRBJ1-1; D may be TRBD1 (6 bases). Looked up from germline, CDR1 is SNHLY and CDR2 is FYNNEI. The CDR3 runs 15 residues. V was trimmed by 6 bases and J by 0 bases, leaving 14 bases between them. The CDR3 region is CASSRTGYMNTEAFF. The CDR3 coding sequence is TGTGCCAGCAGCCGTACAGGGTATATGAACACTGAAGCTTTCTTT.

The chain has TRBV5-6 and TRBJ2-5; D tentatively fits TRBD1 or TRBD2 (5 bases each). The germline gives CDR1 SGHDT, CDR2 YYEEEE. This CDR3 has 14 amino acids. Trimming removed 4 bases from V and 0 bases from J, with 10 bases in between. This chain's CDR3 is CASSRDGYQETQYF. In DNA, the CDR3 is TGTGCCAGCAGCCGGGACGGATACCAAGAGACCCAGTACTTC.

This clone has a handful of counts. This chain joins TRBV6-5 and TRBJ1-4; tentative D call: TRBD1 (6 bases). This CDR3 spans 16 amino acids. The V end was cut by 0 bases, the J end by 7 bases, with 15 bases between. From germline, CDR1 is MNHEY and CDR2 SVGAGI. The CDR3 DNA reads as TGTGCCAGCAGTTACTCCTTTTTGGGGGCGGGTGAAAAACTGTTTTTT. Protein: CASSYSFLGAGEKLFF.

This clone was detected once. The rearrangement links TRBV6-4 to TRBJ1-5, with a weak D call TRBD1 (6 bases). Trimming shortened V by 3 bases and J by 6 bases, and 9 bases separated the two germline ends. This CDR3 spans 13 amino acids. Per germline, CDR1 MRHNA and CDR2 SNTAGT. CDR3 DNA sequence: TGTGCCAGCAGTGAGATAGGGGGTCAGCCCCAGCATTTT. Its protein product is CASSEIGGQPQHF.

The chain links TRBV6-1 to TRBJ2-3, with D perhaps matching TRBD1 or TRBD2 (6 bases each). Germline lookup yields CDR1 MNHNS and CDR2 SASEGT. Trimming stripped 5 bases from V and 4 bases from J, with 16 bases between. The CDR3 totals 15 residues. The CDR3 coding sequence is TGTGCCAGCAGTCCGCCCGGGGGCAACGCAGATACGCAGTATTTT. This sequence encodes CASSPPGGNADTQYF.

The V call is TRBV29-1, the J call TRBJ1-2, with a weak D call TRBD1 (6 bases). Between the trimmed V and J ends, which lost 3 bases and 7 bases, there was a span of 12 bases. Germline V CDR1 and CDR2: SQVTM, ANQGSEA. The length of the CDR3 is 12 residues. The CDR3 DNA follows: TGCAGCGTTGATTACAGGGTCTCTGGCTACACCTTC. Encoded protein: CSVDYRVSGYTF.

The chain is built from TRBV15 and TRBJ2-5, with D possibly being TRBD2 (6 bases). The CDR3 has 17 residues. Germline CDR1 LNHNV, CDR2 YYDKDF (reference sequence). V lost 0 bases and J lost 7, with 21 bases in between. The CDR3 protein is CATSRDLAGMTRGTQYF. CDR3 DNA sequence: TGTGCCACCAGCAGAGATTTAGCAGGGATGACTAGAGGGACCCAGTACTTC.

This CDR3 is CASSLEGSWYEQYF. In DNA form, the CDR3 reads TGCGCCAGCAGCTTGGAGGGCTCCTGGTACGAGCAGTACTTC. This rearrangement joins TRBV5-1 to TRBJ2-7; D unclear. Trimming pared 0 bases from V and 4 bases from J, leaving 11 bases between. Germline CDR1 and CDR2: SGHRS and YFSETQ. This CDR3 region has 14 residues.

This clone occurred once. The V gene is TRBV5-4, the J gene TRBJ2-3; 7 bases line up with TRBD1. In germline, CDR1 is SGHNT, CDR2 YYREEE (reference sequence). V lost 2 bases to trimming and J lost 6 bases; unmatched junction nucleotides: 6. The CDR3 is 14 amino acids. The DNA of the CDR3 is TGTGCCAGCAGCTTCTTAGGGGGCCGGGATACGCAGTATTTT. Amino acid sequence: CASSFLGGRDTQYF.

The rearrangement joins TRBV5-5 to TRBJ2-5, with D perhaps assigned TRBD1 or TRBD2 (5 bases each). The V end lost 4 bases, the J end lost 1 base, and 11 bases lay between the germline ends. CDR3 length: 14 residues. Germline assignment: CDR1 SGHKS and CDR2 YYEKEE (reference sequence). This CDR3 reads CASSGGAPQETQYF. For the CDR3, the DNA is TGTGCCAGCAGCGGGGGAGCCCCCCAAGAGACCCAGTACTTC.